This T cell receptor beta chain comes out of a study of blood T cell repertoires in COVID-19. Adults between roughly 18 and 89 years of age took part from some 25 US areas. V was trimmed by 3 bases and J by 5 bases, leaving 14 bases between them. Germline loops: CDR1 SGDLS, CDR2 YYNGEE. This CDR3 spans 14 amino acids. Profiling relied on immunoSEQ multiplex PCR, and the TCRdb table lists in-frame clones only, not all of them. The sample carries approximately 300,000 clones, under 95% recorded once. Sequenced: PBMCs or T cells enriched from blood (not recorded which). This chain connects TRBV9 to TRBJ2-5; D is unresolved. The origin of this receptor is a man between 60 and 75 years old who had recovered from COVID-19. The CDR3 loop reads CASSAPTLGETQYF. The CDR3 DNA follows: TGTGCCAGCAGCGCTCCAACCCTCGGGGAGACCCAGTACTTC.